The 27 T cell receptor beta chains reported below all come from one sample, sequenced in a study of shared clonotypes between healthy human individuals. Repertoires were generated with immunoSEQ multiplex PCR, while TCRdb's copy carries only in-frame clones and drops some. Found here are around 510,000 clones, roughly 95% of them singletons; the top ten hold nearly 0.065%. The sample consisted of naive CD4+ T cells sorted from blood. The subset: CD45RA+ positively selected. The origin of the receptors is a woman younger than 45 in good health.

This clone was observed a single time. This chain connects TRBV6-5 to TRBJ2-5; D gene unclear. The J call may be faulty, since TRBJ2-7 better matches the DNA end. Germline lookup yields CDR1 MNHEY and CDR2 SVGAGI. This CDR3 is built from 11 residues. CDR3 coding DNA: TGTGCCAGCTCATCCATCTACGAGCAGTACTTC. This translates into CASSSIYEQYF.

V gene TRBV5-6 combines with J gene TRBJ2-7; D is undetermined. CDR1 and CDR2 from the germline V gene are SGHDT and YYEEEE. CDR3 size: 12 residues. V lost 2 bases to trimming and J lost 6 bases, with 9 bases between them. DNA for the CDR3: TGTGCCAGCAGCTTAAGTGGAGTCGAGCAGTACTTC. The encoded protein is CASSLSGVEQYF. Using reference TRBV5-6 and TRBJ2-7 for the parts outside the CDR3, the full variable domain is DAGVTQSPTHLIKTRGQQVTLRCSPKSGHDTVSWYQQALGQGPQFIFQYYEEEERQRGNFPDRFSGHQFPNYSSELNVNALLLGDSALYLCASSLSGVEQYFGPGTRLTVT.

On this clone: The sample has other DNA sequences that encode this CDR3 too. The chain recombines TRBV5-1 with TRBJ2-3; TRBD2 matches at 11 bases. CDR1 is SGHRS and CDR2 is YFSETQ in the germline V gene. This CDR3 has 15 amino acids. The J segment lost 3 bases and the V segment lost 1 base, leaving 1 base of the junction unmatched. The CDR3 DNA sequence: TGCGCCAGCAGCTTGACTAGCGGGAGTACAGATACGCAGTATTTT. Residues: CASSLTSGSTDTQYF.

The gene calls are TRBV11-2 and TRBJ2-2; D remains ambiguous. The germline V and J ends were trimmed by 3 bases and 7 bases, with 9 bases remaining between them. This CDR3 has 13 amino acids. The V gene's germline CDR1 is SGHAT and CDR2 FQNNGV. The CDR3, as DNA: TGTGCCAGCAGCTTTCATCCGGTCGGGGAGCTGTTTTTT. Encoded protein: CASSFHPVGELFF.

The chain has TRBV18 and TRBJ2-6, with unresolved D. CDR3 length equals 14 residues. Germline V lookup: CDR1 KGHSH, CDR2 LQKENI. The V end was cut by 6 bases, the J end by 2 bases, with 8 bases between. This chain's CDR3 is CASSLGPGANVLTF. The CDR3 region has the DNA TGTGCCAGCTCCCTCGGCCCTGGGGCCAACGTCCTGACTTTC.

Turning to this clone: Other DNA sequences in the sample encode the same CDR3. The V and J genes are TRBV18 and TRBJ2-1; 10 bases match TRBD2. J lost 10 bases, V lost 4 bases, and 7 bases had no gene match. This CDR3 contains 14 residues. Looked up from germline, CDR1 is KGHSH and CDR2 is LQKENI. CDR3 DNA: TGTGCCAGCTCACTCGGGACTAGCGCAAACGAGCAGTTCTTC. Its protein product is CASSLGTSANEQFF.

This chain links TRBV27 with TRBJ1-6; D unclear. The germline CDR1 and CDR2 sequences are MNHEY and SMNVEV (reference sequence). This CDR3 comprises 14 residues. Trimming took off 6 bases at V and 1 base at J, with 7 bases between the two ends. As DNA, the CDR3 is TGTGCCAGCAGCCCCGAGTCCTATAATTCACCCCTCCACTTT. It is translated as CASSPESYNSPLHF.

The chain joins TRBV9 to TRBJ1-5, with D possibly TRBD1 on 5 matching bases. There are 14 residues in the CDR3. V gave up 3 bases and J gave up 2 bases, with 9 bases separating them. In germline, CDR1 is SGDLS, CDR2 YYNGEE. This chain's CDR3 is CASSEGAGNQPQHF. As DNA, the CDR3 is TGTGCCAGCAGCGAAGGGGCGGGCAATCAGCCCCAGCATTTT.

The chain joins TRBV30 to TRBJ2-7, with a weak D call TRBD1 (5 bases). The germline V gene encodes CDR1 GTSNPN and CDR2 SVGIG (reference sequence). V lost 3 bases and J lost 2, with 11 bases in between. The CDR3 totals 13 residues. The CDR3 is CAWSADITYEQYF. CDR3 nucleotide sequence: TGTGCCTGGAGCGCGGACATTACCTACGAGCAGTACTTC.

The chain has TRBV28 and TRBJ2-3, with D unclear. Trimming removed 4 bases at V and 3 bases at J, with 11 bases between. The germline V gene has CDR1 MDHEN and CDR2 SYDVKM. CDR3 length: 14 amino acids. The CDR3 coding sequence is TGTGCCAGCAGTTCCCCCCTTACAACAGATACGCAGTATTTT. Translation gives CASSSPLTTDTQYF.

This sequence joins TRBV19 and TRBJ1-1; D not resolved. V lost 6 bases and J 0 bases, leaving 17 bases between the germline ends. Germline CDR1 reads LNHDA; CDR2 reads SQIVND (reference sequence). CDR3 length: 16 amino acids. The CDR3 nucleotides are TGTGCCAGTAGAATTAGGACTGGGCGGATGAACACTGAAGCTTTCTTT. Its translation is CASRIRTGRMNTEAFF. Filled out from reference TRBV19 and TRBJ1-1, the complete variable domain reads DGGITQSPKYLFRKEGQNVTLSCEQNLNHDAMYWYRQDPGQGLRLIYYSQIVNDFQKGDIAEGYSVSREKKESFPLTVTSAQKNPTAFYLCASRIRTGRMNTEAFFGQGTRLTVV.

This chain joins TRBV29-1 and TRBJ1-1; D remains ambiguous. Trimming took off 7 bases at V and 1 base at J, with 16 bases between the two ends. In germline, CDR1 is SQVTM, CDR2 ANQGSEA. The CDR3 has 14 residues. In DNA, the CDR3 is TGCAGCGCCGTAGTAGGCTCGCCGAACACTGAAGCTTTCTTT. This gives the protein CSAVVGSPNTEAFF.

The chain employs TRBV2 and TRBJ2-4; D gene uncertain. The V end was cut by 4 bases, the J end by 3 bases, with 13 bases between. From germline, CDR1 is SNHLY and CDR2 FYNNEI. This CDR3 has 15 residues. CDR3 nucleotide sequence: TGTGCCAGCAGTGTTGAAGGATGGGGCAAAAACATTCAGTACTTC. Its protein product is CASSVEGWGKNIQYF.

The chain combines TRBV28 with TRBJ2-5; TRBD1 matches 7 bases. The CDR3 totals 13 residues. In germline, CDR1 is MDHEN, CDR2 SYDVKM. With V trimmed by 3 bases and J by 9 bases, 7 bases remained unmatched. CDR3 DNA: TGTGCCAGCAGTTTGAGGGGAACAGGGGCCCAGTACTTC. The encoded protein is CASSLRGTGAQYF.

The chain has TRBV28 and TRBJ2-2; D ambiguous. Trimming left V 7 bases short and J 8 bases short, with 8 bases between. The CDR3 sequence is 11 residues long. Germline V lookup: CDR1 MDHEN, CDR2 SYDVKM. The DNA of the CDR3 is TGTGCCAGCACCGAGGTAGGGGAGCTGTTTTTT. Translated, it gives CASTEVGELFF.

The table lists this clone with a count of one. The chain employs TRBV7-9 and TRBJ2-1, with D perhaps matching TRBD2 (5 bases). V was shortened by 8 bases and J by 0 bases, with 8 bases between the two germline ends. The length of the CDR3 is 13 residues. Germline V gene data show CDR1 as SEHNR and CDR2 as FQNEAQ (reference sequence). CDR3 bases: TGTGCCAGCGGGAGCTTCTCCTACAATGAGCAGTTCTTC. Translated, it gives CASGSFSYNEQFF.

The chain recombines TRBV7-2 with TRBJ2-6, with D maybe TRBD2 (6 bases). Looked up from germline, CDR1 is SGHTA and CDR2 is FQGNSA. The length of the CDR3 is 18 residues. The germline V and J ends were trimmed by 5 bases and 0 bases, with 17 bases remaining between them. The CDR3 nucleotides are TGTGCCAGCAGCGCCCCTGTTGGGGACTCCTCTGGGGCCAACGTCCTGACTTTC. This gives the protein CASSAPVGDSSGANVLTF.

V gene TRBV2 combines with J gene TRBJ2-7; TRBD1 aligns across 10 bases. Germline V gives CDR1 SNHLY, CDR2 FYNNEI. This CDR3 spans 13 amino acids. After removal of 6 bases from V and 6 bases from J, the junction contained 5 bases not matched to a gene. CDR3 sequence reads: CASRGTGAAEQYF. Written as DNA, the CDR3 is TGTGCCAGCAGGGGGACAGGGGCGGCCGAGCAGTACTTC. The complete variable domain, with remaining parts taken from reference TRBV2 and TRBJ2-7, reads EPEVTQTPSHQVTQMGQEVILRCVPISNHLYFYWYRQILGQKVEFLVSFYNNEISEKSEIFDDQFSVERPDGSNFTLKIRSTKLEDSAMYFCASRGTGAAEQYFGPGTRLTVT.

J is TRBJ1-3 and V is TRBV2; D is unresolved. Germline assignment: CDR1 SNHLY and CDR2 FYNNEI. Trimming shortened V by 2 bases and J by 0 bases, and 8 bases separated the two germline ends. The CDR3 has 15 amino acids. The CDR3, as DNA: TGTGCCAGCAGTGAACTCGGCAGCTCTGGAAACACCATATATTTT. Its translation: CASSELGSSGNTIYF.

The rearrangement joins TRBV7-3 to TRBJ1-6; D is perhaps TRBD1 (5 bases). Germline V CDR1 and CDR2: SGHTA, FQGTGA. The CDR3 sequence is 14 residues long. Trimming removed 3 bases at V and 7 bases at J, with 10 bases between. The CDR3 spells CASSFGTGNSPLHF. The DNA for the CDR3 is TGTGCCAGCAGCTTTGGGACGGGAAATTCACCCCTCCACTTT.

The chain has TRBV29-1 and TRBJ2-3, with D tentatively TRBD1 or TRBD2 (5 bases each). CDR1 and CDR2 from the germline V gene are SQVTM and ANQGSEA. V was shortened by 6 bases and J by 2 bases, with 21 bases between the two germline ends. The CDR3 loop spans 16 amino acids. In nucleotides, the CDR3 is TGCAGCGTGGGGCGGGTGGGCCTACCCTTCACAGATACGCAGTATTTT. Translating it yields CSVGRVGLPFTDTQYF.

V is TRBV11-1 and J is TRBJ1-2; D possibly corresponds to TRBD1 (5 bases). Germline V gene lookup returns CDR1 SGHAT and CDR2 FQDESV (reference sequence). The CDR3 runs to 16 residues. V was trimmed by 4 bases and J by 6 bases, leaving 21 bases between them. The CDR3 loop reads CASSSDAGTNSNGYTF. The CDR3 nucleotides are TGTGCCAGCAGCTCAGACGCCGGGACCAACAGCAATGGCTACACCTTC.

DNA of the CDR3: TGTGCCAGCTCACCACATCCGCAGCAGGAGACCATTCAGTACTTC. It specifies CASSPHPQQETIQYF. J is TRBJ2-4 and V is TRBV18; D call uncertain. This CDR3 region has 15 residues. V lost 1 base to trimming and J lost 9 bases, with 16 bases between them. Germline assignment: CDR1 KGHSH and CDR2 LQKENI. The variable domain in full, with the rest retrieved from reference TRBV18 and TRBJ2-4, is NAGVMQNPRHLVRRRGQEARLRCSPMKGHSHVYWYRQLPEEGLKFMVYLQKENIIDESGMPKERFSAEFPKEGPSILRIQQVVRGDSAAYFCASSPHPQQETIQYFGAGTRLSVL.

This sequence joins TRBV28 and TRBJ2-7; D is tentatively TRBD1 or TRBD2 (6 bases each). V was clipped by 5 bases and J by 1 base, with 21 bases between them. The V gene's germline CDR1 is MDHEN and CDR2 SYDVKM. The CDR3 spans 17 residues. The CDR3 loop is CASSPRGGGTRSYEQYF. The CDR3 nucleotides read TGTGCCAGCAGTCCGCGCGGAGGGGGGACAAGGTCCTACGAGCAGTACTTC.

The chain joins TRBV27 to TRBJ2-1, with TRBD1 identical over 11 bases. CDR3 length: 18 residues. V was pared by 4 bases and J by 4 bases, with 12 bases of the junction left unmatched. The germline V gene has CDR1 MNHEY and CDR2 SMNVEV (reference sequence). The CDR3 is CASSSAGQGARDYNEQFF. The CDR3 DNA is TGTGCCAGCAGTTCCGCTGGACAGGGGGCGCGGGATTACAATGAGCAGTTCTTC.

The rearrangement joins TRBV4-1 to TRBJ2-1; 10 bases are a match to TRBD2. CDR3 length: 17 amino acids. V shed 3 bases and J 3 bases; nucleotides not matched to a gene: 8. Germline CDR1 is MGHRA and CDR2 is YSYEKL. In nucleotides, the CDR3 is TGCGCCAGCAGCCAGTTCTTGCTAGCGGGAGTCTACAATGAGCAGTTCTTC. As protein: CASSQFLLAGVYNEQFF.

This clone appeared a single time. This chain joins TRBV27 and TRBJ2-7, with unresolved D. This CDR3 has 11 residues. Trimming left V 6 bases short and J 4 bases short, with 7 bases between. The germline gives CDR1 MNHEY, CDR2 SMNVEV (reference sequence). CDR3 in amino acids: CASSPLYEQYF. The CDR3 bases are TGTGCCAGCAGCCCCCTTTACGAGCAGTACTTC.